This TCR beta chain was obtained from a study of T cells in Graves' hyperthyroidism and ophthalmopathy. General study points: Researchers found most expanded thyroid clonotypes above 0.001 in blood as well.

Amplification of TCR beta CDR3 regions was performed using RNA transcripts as template. HTBI primers were the set used in a first-round RT-PCR of the TCR CDR3. TCRdb analysed the multiplex PCR reads with MiXCR anew, one entry per CDR3 protein. The profile shows around 600,000 distinct CDR3 sequences, about a sixth of them singletons. CDR3 length equals 13 residues. V gave up 1 base and J gave up 2 bases, with 4 bases separating them. The germline V gene encodes CDR1 PRHDT and CDR2 FYEKMQ (reference sequence). This clonotype has at least ten counts. Its antigen is undetermined. The chain uses TRBV13 and TRBJ2-3; no firm D call. This TCR was recovered from a woman between 35 and 50 years old with Graves' ophthalmopathy. Sample: blood. The CDR3 coding sequence is TGTGCCAGCAGCTTAGAGAACACAGATACGCAGTATTTT. It yields the protein CASSLENTDTQYF. Full variable domain (remainder filled in from reference TRBV13 and TRBJ2-3): AAGVIQSPRHLIKEKRETATLKCYPIPRHDTVYWYQQGPGQDPQFLISFYEKMQSDKGSIPDRFSAQQFSDYHSELNMSSLELGDSALYFCASSLENTDTQYFGPGTRLTVL.